This TCR beta chain is drawn from a study of memory CD4+ T cells and cytomegalovirus serostatus. Whole-study results and caveats: CMV serostatus prediction reached median AUC about 0.95, or 0.9 with US-trained model. Of under 200 reported CMV TCRbeta sequences, roughly 70 were found in memory CD4+ repertoires.

The sort gate was single viable CD3+CD4+CD8-CD45RO+ cells for memory CD4+ T cells. Serostatus was set by detecting CMV pp150, pp28, p38, p52 IgG. Total CD4+ T cells were enriched by CD4 positive selection. TCRdb's table, derived via immunoSEQ multiplex PCR, lists solely in-frame clones and lacks some. The sample records 40,000 to 60,000 clones, approximately 78% being singletons. This clone has a handful of counts. Its cognate antigen is unknown. The sequence came from an adult in good health and CMV-seronegative. The specimen was memory CD4+ T cells from blood.

The CDR3 sequence: CASSLSGGGNQPQHF. CDR3 sequence (DNA): TGTGCCAGCAGCCTCTCTGGAGGGGGCAATCAGCCCCAGCATTTT. The genes are TRBV28 and TRBJ1-5; TRBD1 is a possible D gene (5 bases). The CDR3 has 15 amino acids. The V end was cut by 6 bases, the J end by 2 bases, with 14 bases between. The germline V gene encodes CDR1 MDHEN and CDR2 SYDVKM.